This T cell receptor (beta chain) was recovered during a study of T cell responses to AZD1222 COVID-19 vaccine. Clones were read by immunoSEQ multiplex PCR, and TCRdb kept only the in-frame ones, dropping some. The sample holds some 120,000 clones, 93% seen once. The CDR3 consists of 12 residues. Germline lookup yields CDR1 SGHNT and CDR2 YYREEE (reference sequence). V shed 4 bases and J shed 1 base, with 4 bases lying between them. The chain employs TRBV5-4 and TRBJ2-3; unclear D gene. The origin of this receptor is an adult in good health. Sample: peripheral blood, taken on day 0 of AZD1222 vaccination. CDR3 in amino acids: CASSPGTDTQYF. The CDR3 nucleotides are TGTGCCAGCAGCCCGGGCACAGATACGCAGTATTTT.